The clone carrying this TCR beta chain was counted a few times. This sample is part of a study of blood T cells in healthy people across ages. Germline lookup yields CDR1 SQVTM and CDR2 ANQGSEA. Trimming took 6 bases from V and 0 from J, leaving 9 bases between them. The CDR3 has 12 amino acids. With a J-beta primer mix and a sample-barcoded 5' primer, a second PCR ran 7 to 11 cycles. Sequencing recovered at least 2.5 million CDR3-containing paired-end reads from each sample. TCRdb independently ran MiXCR on the 5' RACE reads; one entry per CDR3 protein. The table records hundreds of thousands of distinct CDR3 sequences, 56% of them present only once.

Sequenced input: blood. The chain links TRBV29-1 to TRBJ2-7; D gene unclear. This clonotype originated in a man aged 35-49 years in good health. Here the CDR3 DNA reads TGCAGCGTGGTGGTGATCTCCTACGAGCAGTACTTC. Amino acid sequence: CSVVVISYEQYF.